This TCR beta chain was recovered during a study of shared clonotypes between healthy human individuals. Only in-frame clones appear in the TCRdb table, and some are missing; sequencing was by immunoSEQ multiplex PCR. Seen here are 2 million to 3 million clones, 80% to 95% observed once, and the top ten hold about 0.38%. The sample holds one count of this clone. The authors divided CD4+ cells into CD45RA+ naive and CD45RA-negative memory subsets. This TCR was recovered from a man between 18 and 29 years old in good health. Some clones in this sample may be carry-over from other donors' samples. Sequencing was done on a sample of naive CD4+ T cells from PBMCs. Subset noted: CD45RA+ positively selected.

The CDR3 coding sequence is TGTGCCAGCAGCTTAGGGGTCCAGCAGGCAGATACGCAGTATTTT. It codes for CASSLGVQQADTQYF. The chain employs TRBV7-2 and TRBJ2-3, with D hard to call. The V gene's germline CDR1 is SGHTA and CDR2 FQGNSA. Trimming stripped 1 base from V and 4 bases from J, with 12 bases between. This CDR3 comprises 15 residues.